This TCR beta chain originates from a study of Graves' ophthalmopathy and Graves' hyperthyroidism. Physicians reached a diagnosis by relying on clinical symptoms, serum thyroxine, TRAb, thyroid ultrasound and orbital computed tomography. Investigators amplified TCR beta CDR3 regions from RNA transcripts. HTBI primers were used in a first-round RT-PCR, which preceded a second-round multiplex PCR. Via MiXCR, TCRdb re-called the multiplex PCR reads, giving one row per CDR3 protein. Here the sample spans 500,000 to 800,000 distinct CDR3 sequences, over 40% being singletons. With 6 bases removed from V and 5 bases from J, the gap between germline ends came to 7 bases. The CDR3 loop spans 11 amino acids. Germline values: CDR1 SEHNR, CDR2 FQNEAQ (reference sequence). This clonotype came up many times.

The origin of this receptor is an adult man with Graves' ophthalmopathy. The gene calls are TRBV7-9 and TRBJ1-2; D is possibly TRBD1 (5 bases). What was sequenced was peripheral blood. In DNA, the CDR3 is TGTGCCAGCAGGGGGGGGTATGGCTACACCTTC. Residues: CASRGGYGYTF. Drawing the rest from reference TRBV7-9 and TRBJ1-2, the complete variable domain is DTGVSQNPRHKITKRGQNVTFRCDPISEHNRLYWYRQTLGQGPEFLTYFQNEAQLEKSRLLSDRFSAERPKGSFSTLEIQRTEQGDSAMYLCASRGGYGYTFGSGTRLTVV.